The rows below give T cell receptor beta chains drawn from one sample of a study of T-cell reconstitution after alpha-beta-depleted transplantation in children. TCRdb re-analysed the PCR reads in MiXCR, keeping a single row per CDR3 protein. The sample lists 200,000 or so distinct CDR3 sequences; just under 6.5% were seen once. The input for sequencing was PBMCs, taken before TCRalphabeta/CD19-depleted stem cell transplant. Every receptor here comes from a girl less than two years old with combined immunodeficiency, due to receive a stem cell transplant. The CDR3 runs from the conserved cysteine through the conserved F or W. A D gene is named only where the DNA matches it firmly. Clone size is not always given. Where it is, it says once, few, many or a class for expanded clones.

d_call: -
clone_size: few
v_call: TRBV5-1
j_call: TRBJ1-1
cdr3_aa: CASSLFGGTKNTEAFF
cdr3_nt: TGCGCCAGCAGCTTGTTCGGCGGAACTAAGAACACTGAAGCTTTCTTT

d_call: -
clone_size: many
v_call: TRBV7-2
j_call: TRBJ2-1
cdr3_aa: CASSLQVPSSYNEQFF
cdr3_nt: TGTGCCAGCAGCTTACAAGTCCCGAGCTCCTACAATGAGCAGTTCTTC

d_call: TRBD2
clone_size: many
v_call: TRBV10-3
j_call: TRBJ2-3
cdr3_aa: CAITETSSADTQYF
cdr3_nt: TGTGCCATCACTGAGACTAGCAGCGCAGATACGCAGTATTTT

d_call: -
clone_size: many
v_call: TRBV29-1
j_call: TRBJ1-2
cdr3_aa: CSVEEVIGLYGYTF
cdr3_nt: TGCAGCGTTGAAGAGGTTATTGGCCTCTATGGCTACACCTTC

d_call: -
clone_size: many
v_call: TRBV4-3
j_call: TRBJ2-3
cdr3_aa: CASSLQSTTPPGAF
cdr3_nt: TGCGCCAGCAGCCTTCAGTCAACCACCCCCCCCGGGGCGTTT

d_call: -
clone_size: few
v_call: TRBV5-5
j_call: TRBJ1-5
cdr3_aa: CASSLGSRTLDPQPQHF
cdr3_nt: TGTGCCAGCAGCTTGGGTAGTCGGACCTTGGATCCCCAACCCCAGCATTTT

d_call: -
clone_size: few
v_call: TRBV12-3/TRBV12-4
j_call: TRBJ1-6
cdr3_aa: CASSQGLYNSPLHF
cdr3_nt: TGTGCCAGCAGTCAGGGCCTATATAATTCACCCCTCCACTTT

d_call: -
clone_size: -
v_call: TRBV4-1
j_call: TRBJ2-3
cdr3_aa: CASSSPGLQDTQYF
cdr3_nt: TGCGCCAGCAGCTCACCGGGACTGCAAGATACGCAGTATTTT

d_call: TRBD2
clone_size: -
v_call: TRBV12-3/TRBV12-4
j_call: TRBJ2-1
cdr3_aa: CASSLTSGGKSSYNEQFF
cdr3_nt: TGTGCCAGCAGTTTGACTAGCGGGGGGAAAAGCTCCTACAATGAGCAGTTCTTC

d_call: TRBD1
clone_size: many
v_call: TRBV15
j_call: TRBJ1-2
cdr3_aa: CATSRGDPWTGINGYTF
cdr3_nt: TGTGCCACCAGCAGAGGTGATCCCTGGACAGGGATTAATGGCTACACCTTC

d_call: TRBD2
clone_size: many
v_call: TRBV5-6
j_call: TRBJ2-7
cdr3_aa: CASSWGGTSVYEQYF
cdr3_nt: TGTGCCAGCAGCTGGGGCGGGACTAGCGTCTACGAGCAGTACTTC

d_call: -
clone_size: few
v_call: TRBV5-6
j_call: TRBJ2-7
cdr3_aa: CASSRRVTDEQYF
cdr3_nt: TGTGCCAGCAGCAGGCGGGTAACAGACGAGCAGTACTTC

d_call: -
clone_size: -
v_call: TRBV12-3/TRBV12-4
j_call: TRBJ2-7
cdr3_aa: CASSLGSTVRQYF
cdr3_nt: TGTGCCAGCAGTTTAGGGTCGACTGTGAGGCAGTACTTC

d_call: -
clone_size: many
v_call: TRBV29-1
j_call: TRBJ2-1
cdr3_aa: CSVSKIRVSSYNEQFF
cdr3_nt: TGCAGCGTTTCCAAGATCCGGGTTAGCTCCTACAATGAGCAGTTCTTC

d_call: -
clone_size: many
v_call: TRBV29-1
j_call: TRBJ2-7
cdr3_aa: CSVGQPPYEQYF
cdr3_nt: TGCAGCGTTGGGCAGCCTCCTTACGAGCAGTACTTC

d_call: -
clone_size: -
v_call: TRBV4-2
j_call: TRBJ2-2
cdr3_aa: CASSQDVALNTGELFF
cdr3_nt: TGTGCCAGCAGCCAAGATGTAGCGCTGAACACCGGGGAGCTGTTTTTT